These 18 T cell receptor beta chains were sequenced from one sample in a study of cytomegalovirus exposure and HLA in healthy donors. PCR amplification relied on 60 Vbeta primers (plus 13 Jbeta primers). Clones were sequenced by immunoSEQ multiplex PCR, and TCRdb holds only the in-frame ones, with some missing. The sample records about 110,000 clones, 65% to 80% being singletons. The sequencing input was PBMCs. These receptors were obtained from a woman aged 55 to 70 in good health and CMV-seropositive.

This clone was seen just once. The rearrangement joins TRBV11-3 to TRBJ2-3; 10 nucleotides agree with TRBD2. The V gene's germline CDR1 is SGHNT and CDR2 YENEEA. There are 17 residues in the CDR3. The V gene end was trimmed by 5 bases and the J gene end by 3 bases; junction bases not matched to a gene: 11. The CDR3 coding sequence is TGTGCCAGCAGCAAACCCAGCGGGACTAGCGCTACAGATACGCAGTATTTT. Translating it yields CASSKPSGTSATDTQYF.

The J gene is TRBJ1-1, the V gene TRBV27; D may be TRBD1 (6 bases). Germline V gene lookup returns CDR1 MNHEY and CDR2 SMNVEV (reference sequence). The CDR3 consists of 16 residues. With 3 bases removed from V and 3 bases from J, the gap between germline ends came to 17 bases. CDR3 coding DNA: TGTGCCAGCAGTTTCCACTCTGCAGGGGTCGACACTGAAGCTTTCTTT. Translated, it gives CASSFHSAGVDTEAFF.

The chain employs TRBV9 and TRBJ2-5, with 10 positions matching TRBD2. There are 18 residues in the CDR3. V was pared by 2 bases and J by 4 bases, with 14 bases of the junction left unmatched. Germline V CDR1 and CDR2: SGDLS, YYNGEE. The CDR3 spells CASSVGQGPSGRRETQYF. The CDR3 coding sequence is TGTGCCAGCAGCGTTGGACAGGGTCCTAGCGGGAGAAGAGAGACCCAGTACTTC.

The gene calls are TRBV10-3 and TRBJ2-1, with D hard to call. Trimming stripped 8 bases from V and 0 bases from J, with 11 bases between. This CDR3 spans 14 amino acids. CDR1 is ENHRY, CDR2 SYGVKD, per germline. CDR3 loop: CAIGPEFSYNEQFF. CDR3 nucleotides: TGTGCCATCGGGCCAGAATTCTCCTACAATGAGCAGTTCTTC.

The chain recombines TRBV19 with TRBJ2-3; 10 nucleotides align to TRBD2. Germline trimming cut 3 bases from V and 2 bases from J; bases unmatched to any gene: 5. Germline-derived CDR1 and CDR2 are LNHDA and SQIVND (reference sequence). The CDR3 loop spans 16 amino acids. The CDR3 bases are TGTGCCAGTAGTATTGGGCTAGCGGGAGTCACAGATACGCAGTATTTT. Translating gives CASSIGLAGVTDTQYF.

This chain connects TRBV18 to TRBJ1-1, with D unresolved. The CDR3 is made up of 15 amino acids. Germline CDR1 KGHSH, CDR2 LQKENI. V dropped 4 bases and J dropped 5 bases, with 17 bases sitting between them. CDR3 nucleotide sequence: TGTGCCAGCTCACAGGGCGTCGGGGTAGGGACTGAAGCTTTCTTT. It translates to CASSQGVGVGTEAFF.

The genes are TRBV6-5 and TRBJ1-1, with no clear D. This CDR3 contains 14 residues. Germline values: CDR1 MNHEY, CDR2 SVGAGI. The V end was cut by 7 bases, the J end by 0 bases, with 12 bases between. In DNA form, the CDR3 reads TGTGCCAGCACTCGGGGTATAATGAACACTGAAGCTTTCTTT. This sequence encodes CASTRGIMNTEAFF.

The gene calls are TRBV30 and TRBJ2-3, with 7 bases lining up with TRBD2. V was pared by 2 bases and J by 2 bases, with 1 base of the junction left unmatched. The CDR3 loop spans 13 amino acids. The germline V gene encodes CDR1 GTSNPN and CDR2 SVGIG (reference sequence). DNA of the CDR3: TGTGCCTGGAGTACTAGCGCCACAGATACGCAGTATTTT. Residues: CAWSTSATDTQYF.

This chain connects TRBV5-1 to TRBJ2-7; 10 nucleotides line up with TRBD2. Unmatched junction bases numbered 5, after V lost 5 bases and J lost 0 bases. Germline V gene data show CDR1 as SGHRS and CDR2 as YFSETQ. This CDR3 region has 15 residues. CDR3 sequence reads: CASRDLAGDSYEQYF. The CDR3 DNA is TGCGCCAGCAGGGACCTAGCGGGAGACTCCTACGAGCAGTACTTC.

The chain links TRBV29-1 to TRBJ1-1; D gene ambiguous. V lost 3 bases and J 5 bases, leaving 10 bases between the germline ends. The CDR3 covers 12 residues. Germline assignment: CDR1 SQVTM and CDR2 ANQGSEA. The CDR3 bases are TGCAGCGTTGAGTTTGGAGGTACTGAAGCTTTCTTT. This codes for CSVEFGGTEAFF.

The chain employs TRBV29-1 and TRBJ2-2; 7 bases line up with TRBD2. Looked up from germline, CDR1 is SQVTM and CDR2 is ANQGSEA. The CDR3 consists of 15 residues. The J segment lost 4 bases and the V segment lost 2 bases, leaving 7 bases of the junction unmatched. The CDR3 loop reads CSVEWSGAITGELFF. The DNA of the CDR3 is TGCAGCGTTGAATGGAGCGGGGCAATCACCGGGGAGCTGTTTTTT.

This chain links TRBV5-1 with TRBJ2-2; possible D gene TRBD1, 6 bases. Trimming cost V 3 bases and J 4 bases, with 16 bases left between them. The V gene's germline CDR1 is SGHRS and CDR2 YFSETQ. The CDR3 is made up of 16 amino acids. CDR3 nucleotides: TGCGCCAGCAGCTCGAAATCCGGACAGTCCACCGGGGAGCTGTTTTTT. Translation gives CASSSKSGQSTGELFF.

The rearrangement links TRBV7-2 to TRBJ2-3; D is perhaps TRBD1 (6 bases). Trimming took 4 bases from V and 4 from J, leaving 9 bases between them. There are 13 residues in the CDR3. The germline V gene has CDR1 SGHTA and CDR2 FQGNSA. The CDR3 region has the DNA TGTGCCAGCAGCTCGCGACAGGCAGATACGCAGTATTTT. Residues: CASSSRQADTQYF.

The chain employs TRBV6-5 and TRBJ1-5; 10 bases map to TRBD1. The length of the CDR3 is 14 residues. V shed 8 bases and J 6 bases; nucleotides not matched to a gene: 7. The V gene's germline CDR1 is MNHEY and CDR2 SVGAGI. The CDR3 spells CASRGTGASQPQHF. In DNA form, the CDR3 reads TGTGCCAGCCGCGGGACAGGGGCTAGTCAGCCCCAGCATTTT.

This chain connects TRBV2 to TRBJ2-7; 8 nucleotides line up with TRBD2. Trimming at V came to 6 bases and at J to 6 bases, leaving 10 bases not matched to a gene. The CDR3 loop spans 14 amino acids. Germline loops: CDR1 SNHLY, CDR2 FYNNEI. In DNA form, the CDR3 reads TGTGCCAGCAGACCGGGACTAGTTGTAGGCGAGCAGTACTTC. Protein: CASRPGLVVGEQYF. Variable domain in full (rest from reference TRBV2 and TRBJ2-7): EPEVTQTPSHQVTQMGQEVILRCVPISNHLYFYWYRQILGQKVEFLVSFYNNEISEKSEIFDDQFSVERPDGSNFTLKIRSTKLEDSAMYFCASRPGLVVGEQYFGPGTRLTVT.

This rearrangement joins TRBV5-1 to TRBJ2-3, with a weak D call TRBD2 (5 bases). Trimming cost V 2 bases and J 2 bases, with 9 bases left between them. CDR1 SGHRS and CDR2 YFSETQ come from the germline V gene. This CDR3 has 14 amino acids. CDR3 in DNA: TGCGCCAGCAGCTTCCGGGATCCCACAGATACGCAGTATTTT. This sequence encodes CASSFRDPTDTQYF.

As DNA, the CDR3 is TGTGCCAGCAGCCGTAGAGGGACAGGGGATCGTGGCACTGAAGCTTTCTTT. As protein: CASSRRGTGDRGTEAFF. The rearrangement links TRBV9 to TRBJ1-1; 10 bases fit TRBD1. V dropped 4 bases and J dropped 4; count of bases not matched to a gene: 13. Looked up from germline, CDR1 is SGDLS and CDR2 is YYNGEE. This CDR3 has 17 amino acids.

The V and J genes are TRBV5-1 and TRBJ2-2; D unresolved. V lost 4 bases and J 0 bases, leaving 7 bases between the germline ends. The CDR3 sequence is 14 residues long. Germline lookup yields CDR1 SGHRS and CDR2 YFSETQ. The CDR3 DNA follows: TGCGCCAGCAGCCTTCTAGCGAACACCGGGGAGCTGTTTTTT. Amino acid sequence: CASSLLANTGELFF. The full variable domain, its missing parts supplied by reference TRBV5-1 and TRBJ2-2, is KAGVTQTPRYLIKTRGQQVTLSCSPISGHRSVSWYQQTPGQGLQFLFEYFSETQRNKGNFPGRFSGRQFSNSRSEMNVSTLELGDSALYLCASSLLANTGELFFGEGSRLTVL.